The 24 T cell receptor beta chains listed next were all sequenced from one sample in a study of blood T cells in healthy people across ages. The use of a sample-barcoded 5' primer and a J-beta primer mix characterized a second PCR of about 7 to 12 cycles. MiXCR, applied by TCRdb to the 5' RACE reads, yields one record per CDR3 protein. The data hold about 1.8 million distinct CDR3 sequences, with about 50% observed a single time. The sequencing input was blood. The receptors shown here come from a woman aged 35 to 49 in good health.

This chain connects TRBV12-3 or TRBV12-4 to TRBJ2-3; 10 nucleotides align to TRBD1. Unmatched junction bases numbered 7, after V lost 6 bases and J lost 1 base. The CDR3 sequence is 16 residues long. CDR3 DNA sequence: TGTGCCAGCAGGCCGGGACAGGGGTTTGGCACAGATACGCAGTATTTT. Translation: CASRPGQGFGTDTQYF.

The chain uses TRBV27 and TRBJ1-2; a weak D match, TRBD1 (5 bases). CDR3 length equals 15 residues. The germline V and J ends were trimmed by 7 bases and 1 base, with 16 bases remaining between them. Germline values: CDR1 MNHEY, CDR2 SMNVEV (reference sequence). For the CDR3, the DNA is TGTGCCAGCAACCCGAGGCCAGGGTTTAACTATGGCTACACCTTC. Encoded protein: CASNPRPGFNYGYTF.

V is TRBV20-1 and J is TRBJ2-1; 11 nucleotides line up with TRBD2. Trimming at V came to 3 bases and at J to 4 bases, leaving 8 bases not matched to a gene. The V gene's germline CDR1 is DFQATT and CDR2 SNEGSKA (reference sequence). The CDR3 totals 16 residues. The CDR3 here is CSARPPGLAVYNEQFF. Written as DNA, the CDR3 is TGCAGTGCTAGGCCACCGGGACTAGCGGTTTACAATGAGCAGTTCTTC.

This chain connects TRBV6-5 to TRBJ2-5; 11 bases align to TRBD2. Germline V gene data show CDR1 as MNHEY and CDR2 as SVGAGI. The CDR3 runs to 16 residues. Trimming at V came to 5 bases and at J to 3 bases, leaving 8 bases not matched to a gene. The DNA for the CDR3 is TGTGCCAGCAGTCGGGGGCCGGGACTAGCGGAAGAGACCCAGTACTTC. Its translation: CASSRGPGLAEETQYF.

The CDR3 coding sequence is TGTGCCAGCTCACTAAAACTCCGGGACTTGTACAATGAGCAGTTCTTC. As protein: CASSLKLRDLYNEQFF. V usage is TRBV18 and J usage is TRBJ2-1; maybe TRBD2 (6 bases). CDR3 length: 16 amino acids. V lost 4 bases, J lost 4 bases, and 17 bases lay in between. CDR1 KGHSH and CDR2 LQKENI come from the germline V gene.

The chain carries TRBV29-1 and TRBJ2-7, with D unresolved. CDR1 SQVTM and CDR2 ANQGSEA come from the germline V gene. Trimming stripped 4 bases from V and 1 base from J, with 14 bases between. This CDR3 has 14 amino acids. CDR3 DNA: TGCAGCGTTGGAAACTCCGTCGCTTCCTACGAGCAGTACTTC. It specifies CSVGNSVASYEQYF.

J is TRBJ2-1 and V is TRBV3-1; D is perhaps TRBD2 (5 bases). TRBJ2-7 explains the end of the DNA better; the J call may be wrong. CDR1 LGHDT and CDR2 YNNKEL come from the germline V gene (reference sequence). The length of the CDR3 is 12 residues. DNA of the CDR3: TGTGCCAGCAGCCAACCGGGGAGCGAGCAGTACTTC. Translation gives CASSQPGSEQYF.

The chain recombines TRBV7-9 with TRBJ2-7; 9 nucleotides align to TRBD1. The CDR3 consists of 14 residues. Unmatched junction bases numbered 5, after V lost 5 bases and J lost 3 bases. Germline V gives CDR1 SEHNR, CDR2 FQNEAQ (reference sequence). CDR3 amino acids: CASSGRDRVYEQYF. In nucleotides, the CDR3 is TGTGCCAGCAGCGGGCGGGACAGGGTCTACGAGCAGTACTTC.

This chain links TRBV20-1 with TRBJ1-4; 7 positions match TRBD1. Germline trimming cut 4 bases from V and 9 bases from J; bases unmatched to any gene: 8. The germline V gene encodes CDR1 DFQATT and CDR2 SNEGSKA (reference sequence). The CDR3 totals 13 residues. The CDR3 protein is CSAIYRDRKKLFF. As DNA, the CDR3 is TGCAGTGCTATATACCGGGACAGAAAAAAACTGTTTTTT.

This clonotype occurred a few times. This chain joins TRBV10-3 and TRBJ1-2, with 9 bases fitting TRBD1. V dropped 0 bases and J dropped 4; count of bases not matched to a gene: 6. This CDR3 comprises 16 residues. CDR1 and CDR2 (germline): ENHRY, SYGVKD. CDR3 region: CAISESPSTGGYGYTF. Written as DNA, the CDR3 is TGTGCCATCAGTGAGTCCCCTTCGACAGGGGGCTATGGCTACACCTTC.

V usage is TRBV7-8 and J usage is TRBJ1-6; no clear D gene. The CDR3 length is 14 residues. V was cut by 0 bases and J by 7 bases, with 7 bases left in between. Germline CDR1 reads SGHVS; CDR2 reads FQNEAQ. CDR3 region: CASSLALGNSPLHF. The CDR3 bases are TGTGCCAGCAGCTTAGCGCTAGGGAATTCACCCCTCCACTTT.

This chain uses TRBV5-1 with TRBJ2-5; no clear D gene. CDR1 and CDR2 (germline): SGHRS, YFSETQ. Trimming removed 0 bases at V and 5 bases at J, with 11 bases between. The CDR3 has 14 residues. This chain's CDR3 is CASSLVGSEETQYF. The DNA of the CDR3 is TGCGCCAGCAGCTTGGTCGGCAGCGAGGAGACCCAGTACTTC.

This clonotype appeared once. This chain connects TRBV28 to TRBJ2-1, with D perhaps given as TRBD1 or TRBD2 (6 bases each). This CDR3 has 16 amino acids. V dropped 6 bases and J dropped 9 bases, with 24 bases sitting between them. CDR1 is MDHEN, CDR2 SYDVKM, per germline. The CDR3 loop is CASRTAGQGISGEQFF. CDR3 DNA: TGTGCCAGCAGGACGGCGGGGCAGGGGATTAGTGGTGAGCAGTTCTTC.

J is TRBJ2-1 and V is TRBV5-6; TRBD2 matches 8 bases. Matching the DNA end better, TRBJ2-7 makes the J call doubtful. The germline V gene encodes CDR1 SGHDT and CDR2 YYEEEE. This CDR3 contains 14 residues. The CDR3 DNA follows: TGTGCCAGCAGCCCTTACACCGGGGGGGGTGAGCAGTACTTC. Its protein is CASSPYTGGGEQYF.

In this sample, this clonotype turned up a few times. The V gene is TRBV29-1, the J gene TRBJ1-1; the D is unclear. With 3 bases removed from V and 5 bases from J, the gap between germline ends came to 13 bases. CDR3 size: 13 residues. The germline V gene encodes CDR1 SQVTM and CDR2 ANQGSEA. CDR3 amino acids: CSVEKQVGTEAFF. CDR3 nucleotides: TGCAGCGTTGAGAAGCAGGTCGGGACTGAAGCTTTCTTT.

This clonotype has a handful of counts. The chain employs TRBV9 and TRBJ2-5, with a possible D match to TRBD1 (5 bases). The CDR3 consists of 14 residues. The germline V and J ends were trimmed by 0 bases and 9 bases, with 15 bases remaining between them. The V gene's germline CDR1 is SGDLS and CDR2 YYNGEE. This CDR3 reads CASSVEGSLGAQYF. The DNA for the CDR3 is TGTGCCAGCAGCGTAGAGGGCTCCTTAGGGGCCCAGTACTTC.

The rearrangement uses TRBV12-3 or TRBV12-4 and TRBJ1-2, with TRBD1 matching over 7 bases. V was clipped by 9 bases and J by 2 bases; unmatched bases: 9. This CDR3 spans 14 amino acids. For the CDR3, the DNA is TGTGCCAGTTTACCCAGGGGGGCAAACTATGGCTACACCTTC. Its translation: CASLPRGANYGYTF.

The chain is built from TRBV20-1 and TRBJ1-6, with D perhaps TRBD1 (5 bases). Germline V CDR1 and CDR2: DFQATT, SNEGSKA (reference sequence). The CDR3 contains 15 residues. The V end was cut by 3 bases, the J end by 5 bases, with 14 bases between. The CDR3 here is CSASSFTGNNSPLHF. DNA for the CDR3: TGCAGTGCTAGCTCCTTCACAGGAAATAATTCACCCCTCCACTTT.

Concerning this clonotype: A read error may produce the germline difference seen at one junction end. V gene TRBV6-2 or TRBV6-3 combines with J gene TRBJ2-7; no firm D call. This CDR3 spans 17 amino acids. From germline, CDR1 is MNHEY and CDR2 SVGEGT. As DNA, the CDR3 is TGTGCCAGCAGATACTTGCGGTCCCGGATCTCCTACAAGGAGCAGTACTTC. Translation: CASRYLRSRISYKEQYF.

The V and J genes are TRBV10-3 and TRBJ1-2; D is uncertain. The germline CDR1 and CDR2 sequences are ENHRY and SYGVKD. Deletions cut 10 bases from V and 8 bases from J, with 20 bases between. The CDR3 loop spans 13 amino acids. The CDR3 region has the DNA TGTGCCACGAGGCCTTCGAGCGAGCCCGGCTACACCTTC. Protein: CATRPSSEPGYTF.

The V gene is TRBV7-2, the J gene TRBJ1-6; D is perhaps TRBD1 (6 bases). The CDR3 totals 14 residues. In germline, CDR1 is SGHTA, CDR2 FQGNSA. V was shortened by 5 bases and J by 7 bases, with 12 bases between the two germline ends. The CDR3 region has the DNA TGTGCCAGCAGCCGAGAAAGGGGGAATTCACCCCTCCACTTT. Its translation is CASSRERGNSPLHF.

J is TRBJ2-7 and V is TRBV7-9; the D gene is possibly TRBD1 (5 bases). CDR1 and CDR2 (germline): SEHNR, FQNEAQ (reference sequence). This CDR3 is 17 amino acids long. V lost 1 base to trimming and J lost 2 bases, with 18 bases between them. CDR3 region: CASSLEGRATRTYEQYF. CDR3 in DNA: TGTGCCAGCAGCTTAGAGGGCAGGGCTACCCGGACCTACGAGCAGTACTTC.

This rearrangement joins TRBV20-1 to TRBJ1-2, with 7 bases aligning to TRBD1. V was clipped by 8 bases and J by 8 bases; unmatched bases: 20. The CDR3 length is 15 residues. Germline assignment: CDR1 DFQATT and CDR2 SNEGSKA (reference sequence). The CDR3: CSSPRPGTDSGGYTF. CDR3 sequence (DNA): TGCAGTTCGCCCCGTCCGGGGACAGACTCCGGGGGCTACACCTTC.

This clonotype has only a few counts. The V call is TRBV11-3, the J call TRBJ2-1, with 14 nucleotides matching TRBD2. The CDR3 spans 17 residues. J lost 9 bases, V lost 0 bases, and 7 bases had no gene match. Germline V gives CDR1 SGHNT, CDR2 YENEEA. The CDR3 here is CASSLDTGTSGGGEQFF. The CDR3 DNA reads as TGTGCCAGCAGCTTAGACACCGGGACTAGCGGGGGTGGTGAGCAGTTCTTC.